Listed below are T cell receptor beta chains from one sample, sequenced in a study of OX40 agonist ivuxolimab in advanced cancers. Produced via immunoSEQ multiplex PCR; TCRdb's table is partial and in-frame only. The sample lists tens of thousands of clones, 88% seen once, with more than 0.45% in the top ten. The sample consisted of CD4+ or CD8+ T cells sorted from blood, taken in a trial of the OX40 agonist ivuxolimab. The receptor set was obtained from an adult with an advanced solid tumor such as melanoma, head and neck, liver or kidney cancer. Both conserved end residues are part of each CDR3. A D gene is named only where the DNA matches it firmly. Size is omitted from some rows. Given values are once, few, many or a class for expanded clones.

j_gene,d_gene,v_gene,abundance,CDR3aa,CDR3nt
TRBJ2-5,NA,TRBV27,NA,CASSLSGETQYF,TGTGCCAGCAGTTTATCCGGGGAGACCCAGTACTTC
TRBJ2-1,NA,TRBV6-5,NA,CATAKSGANEQFF,TGTGCCACCGCAAAATCCGGGGCCAATGAGCAGTTCTTC
TRBJ2-1,TRBD1,TRBV29-1,once,CSVDGQGSDEQFF,TGCAGCGTTGACGGACAGGGGTCGGATGAGCAGTTCTTC
TRBJ2-7,NA,TRBV5-1,few,CASSLGTDFSYEQYF,TGCGCCAGCAGCTTGGGGACCGATTTCTCCTACGAGCAGTACTTC
TRBJ2-2,NA,TRBV7-6,NA,CASSPRVGDGELFF,TGTGCCAGCAGCCCTAGGGTAGGGGACGGGGAGCTGTTTTTT
TRBJ1-5,NA,TRBV5-5,NA,CASSLMGRGTVQPQHF,TGTGCCAGCAGCTTGATGGGCAGGGGCACGGTTCAGCCCCAGCATTTT
TRBJ2-6,NA,TRBV27,NA,CASSSRTGGANVLTF,TGTGCCAGCAGTTCGCGGACGGGGGGGGCCAACGTCCTGACTTTC
TRBJ1-1,TRBD1,TRBV12-5,NA,CASGLATGGAVNTEAFF,TGTGCTAGTGGTTTGGCGACAGGGGGCGCGGTGAACACTGAAGCTTTCTTT
TRBJ2-7,NA,TRBV10-3,NA,CAISEGSRMSSYEQYF,TGTGCCATCAGTGAGGGGTCGAGGATGAGCTCCTACGAGCAGTACTTC
TRBJ2-7,NA,TRBV7-8,NA,CASSFDRGEQYF,TGTGCCAGCAGCTTTGACCGGGGGGAGCAGTACTTC
TRBJ2-2,NA,TRBV5-4,NA,CASSLGRGANTGELFF,TGTGCCAGCAGCTTGGGGCGGGGCGCGAACACCGGGGAGCTGTTTTTT
TRBJ2-7,TRBD1,TRBV7-9,NA,CASSFRDRGREQYF,TGTGCCAGCAGCTTCCGGGACAGGGGGCGAGAGCAGTACTTC
TRBJ1-1,NA,TRBV2,NA,CASSALRTTTEAFF,TGTGCCAGCAGCGCGCTCAGGACAACCACTGAAGCTTTCTTT
TRBJ1-5,NA,TRBV7-9,NA,CASSPRGTQPQHF,TGTGCCAGCAGCCCTAGGGGGACTCAGCCCCAGCATTTT
TRBJ2-3,NA,TRBV18,NA,CASSPRGSGGAASADTQYF,TGTGCCAGCTCACCACGTGGTAGTGGGGGGGCCGCCTCCGCAGATACGCAGTATTTT
TRBJ2-1,NA,TRBV5-1,NA,CASSSGVGGYNEQFF,TGCGCCAGCAGCTCGGGGGTCGGGGGCTACAATGAGCAGTTCTTC
TRBJ2-5,NA,TRBV28,NA,CASSFRSWGRGKTQYF,TGTGCCAGCAGTTTTCGATCGTGGGGGCGCGGGAAGACCCAGTACTTC
TRBJ1-3,NA,TRBV6-5,once,CASSYSGIGNTIYF,TGTGCCAGCAGTTACTCTGGGATAGGAAACACCATATATTTT
TRBJ2-2,NA,TRBV7-9,NA,CASSSRTNTGELFF,TGTGCCAGCAGCTCAAGGACGAACACCGGGGAGCTGTTTTTT
TRBJ2-5,TRBD2,TRBV5-4,NA,CASSFSGEGQQAQYF,TGTGCCAGCAGCTTTAGCGGGGAGGGGCAACAGGCCCAGTACTTC
TRBJ1-2,NA,TRBV7-9,NA,CASSPDWEGYGYTF,TGTGCCAGCAGCCCCGACTGGGAGGGGTATGGCTACACCTTC
TRBJ2-3,NA,TRBV20-1,NA,CSARGLGPQYF,TGCAGTGCTAGAGGTCTTGGGCCGCAGTATTTT
TRBJ1-1,TRBD1,TRBV29-1,NA,CSVEGGTGVTEAFF,TGCAGCGTTGAGGGCGGGACAGGGGTTACTGAAGCTTTCTTT
TRBJ1-2,TRBD1,TRBV6-1,NA,CASSEAGTDLYGYTF,TGTGCCAGCAGTGAGGCCGGGACAGACCTCTATGGCTACACCTTC
TRBJ1-3,NA,TRBV11-3,few,CASSLGPGNTIYF,TGTGCCAGCAGCTTAGGACCTGGAAACACCATATATTTT
TRBJ2-5,TRBD2,TRBV5-4,NA,CASSLASGGYQETQYF,TGTGCCAGCAGCTTGGCCAGCGGGGGTTACCAAGAGACCCAGTACTTC
TRBJ2-5,NA,TRBV27,NA,CASSLVLGGQETQYF,TGTGCCAGCAGTTTAGTTCTCGGGGGACAAGAGACCCAGTACTTC
TRBJ2-1,NA,TRBV5-1,NA,CASGPGRGSSYNEQFF,TGCGCCAGCGGGCCAGGGAGGGGGAGCTCCTACAATGAGCAGTTCTTC
TRBJ1-4,NA,TRBV6-5,NA,CASSYSRGNEKLFF,TGTGCCAGCAGTTACAGTCGGGGTAATGAAAAACTGTTTTTT
TRBJ2-3,NA,TRBV9,once,CASSVVGGAMHAQYF,TGTGCCAGCAGCGTAGTAGGGGGGGCTATGCACGCGCAGTATTTT
TRBJ1-2,NA,TRBV6-5,NA,CASSYSERGPSTF,TGTGCCAGCAGTTACTCGGAGCGGGGCCCAAGCACCTTC
TRBJ2-1,TRBD1,TRBV5-1,NA,CASSPGQAAYNEQFF,TGCGCCAGCAGCCCGGGACAGGCGGCCTACAATGAGCAGTTCTTC
TRBJ2-7,NA,TRBV6-1,once,CASSEALSRNEQYF,TGTGCCAGCAGTGAAGCGCTATCGAGGAACGAGCAGTACTTC
TRBJ1-1,NA,TRBV4-2,NA,CASSQDWQGMNTEAFF,TGTGCCAGCAGCCAAGATTGGCAGGGTATGAACACTGAAGCTTTCTTT
TRBJ1-1,TRBD1,TRBV4-1,NA,CASSQTRVTGDRGLSAEAFF,TGCGCCAGCAGCCAGACTCGTGTAACAGGGGACCGCGGGTTAAGTGCTGAAGCTTTCTTT